These 18 T cell receptor beta chains came from one sample sequenced in a study of shared clonotypes between healthy human individuals. Repertoires were generated with immunoSEQ multiplex PCR, while TCRdb's copy carries only in-frame clones and drops some. The data hold around 350,000 clones, with roughly 70% observed a single time. Sequences were obtained from memory CD4+ T cells sorted from blood. Subset specified: CD45RA-negative fraction. The source of these receptors is a man aged 30-40 years in good health.

V gene TRBV28 combines with J gene TRBJ2-5; weak D call: TRBD2 (5 bases). The V end lost 3 bases, the J end lost 5 bases, and 16 bases lay between the germline ends. Germline assignment: CDR1 MDHEN and CDR2 SYDVKM. The CDR3 is 15 amino acids. CDR3 DNA: TGTGCCAGCAGTTTGGTTGGGTCAGGCGGGGAGACCCAGTACTTC. Amino acids: CASSLVGSGGETQYF.

V and J are TRBV4-3 and TRBJ2-3; 12 bases agree with TRBD2. CDR1 and CDR2 from the germline V gene are LGHNA and YSLEER. This CDR3 has 16 residues. After removal of 1 base from V and 6 bases from J, the junction contained 5 bases not matched to a gene. The CDR3 spells CASSQVLAGGADTQYF. Written as DNA, the CDR3 is TGCGCCAGCAGCCAAGTCCTAGCGGGAGGGGCCGATACGCAGTATTTT.

This chain uses TRBV19 with TRBJ1-3; D call uncertain. Germline CDR1 reads LNHDA; CDR2 reads SQIVND (reference sequence). The CDR3 extends over 16 amino acids. V lost 5 bases to trimming and J lost 1 base, with 15 bases between them. The CDR3 sequence is CASSGKRRSSGNTIYF. The CDR3 DNA follows: TGTGCCAGTAGTGGTAAACGGCGGAGTTCTGGAAACACCATATATTTT.

V is TRBV5-1 and J is TRBJ2-3; tentative D call: TRBD2 (6 bases). The germline gives CDR1 SGHRS, CDR2 YFSETQ. V was cut by 3 bases and J by 0 bases, with 8 bases left in between. The CDR3 runs 14 residues. The CDR3 here is CASSWDSSTDTQYF. CDR3 in DNA: TGCGCCAGCAGCTGGGACTCTAGCACAGATACGCAGTATTTT.

The gene calls are TRBV5-1 and TRBJ2-7, with 12 bases identical to TRBD2. The CDR3 is 16 amino acids. The germline CDR1 and CDR2 sequences are SGHRS and YFSETQ. Unmatched junction bases numbered 4, after V lost 0 bases and J lost 3 bases. CDR3: CASSLGLAGVDYEQYF. The CDR3 DNA sequence: TGCGCCAGCAGCTTGGGACTAGCGGGAGTTGACTACGAGCAGTACTTC.

V gene TRBV5-6 combines with J gene TRBJ2-7; 7 bases align to TRBD1. The germline V gene encodes CDR1 SGHDT and CDR2 YYEEEE. The CDR3 totals 17 residues. V dropped 4 bases and J dropped 3; count of bases not matched to a gene: 16. The CDR3 coding sequence is TGTGCCAGCAGCCCCAGGACAGGAGGAGTGAAACGCTACGAGCAGTACTTC. Residues: CASSPRTGGVKRYEQYF. Full variable domain (missing parts from reference TRBV5-6 and TRBJ2-7): DAGVTQSPTHLIKTRGQQVTLRCSPKSGHDTVSWYQQALGQGPQFIFQYYEEEERQRGNFPDRFSGHQFPNYSSELNVNALLLGDSALYLCASSPRTGGVKRYEQYFGPGTRLTVT.

The chain employs TRBV2 and TRBJ1-5, with 8 bases aligning to TRBD1. The CDR3 covers 15 residues. The J segment lost 2 bases and the V segment lost 8 bases, leaving 8 bases of the junction unmatched. The germline V gene has CDR1 SNHLY and CDR2 FYNNEI. For the CDR3, the DNA is TGTGCCAGCGGGACAGGCGCCGGCGGCAATCAGCCCCAGCATTTT. Translation: CASGTGAGGNQPQHF.

The DNA for the CDR3 is TGTGCCAGCAGCCAAGATCTCGGACACGTTAACACTGAAGCTTTCTTT. Its translation: CASSQDLGHVNTEAFF. This chain uses TRBV14 with TRBJ1-1, with D possibly TRBD1 on 5 matching bases. The germline V gene encodes CDR1 SGHDN and CDR2 FVKESK. Trimming left V 0 bases short and J 2 bases short, with 13 bases between. There are 16 residues in the CDR3.

The V and J genes are TRBV5-1 and TRBJ2-5; 8 nucleotides line up with TRBD1. This CDR3 comprises 15 residues. V shed 0 bases and J 5 bases; nucleotides not matched to a gene: 6. Germline-derived CDR1 and CDR2 are SGHRS and YFSETQ. This chain's CDR3 is CASSLEDRVQETQYF. CDR3 DNA sequence: TGCGCCAGCAGCTTGGAGGACAGGGTACAGGAGACCCAGTACTTC.

V gene TRBV2 combines with J gene TRBJ1-6, with 9 bases aligning to TRBD1. V was pared by 4 bases and J by 10 bases, with 11 bases of the junction left unmatched. The germline V gene encodes CDR1 SNHLY and CDR2 FYNNEI. This CDR3 has 16 residues. The CDR3 DNA reads TGTGCCAGCAGTGGCGAACGGGACAGGGTTAGATCACCCCTCCACTTT. It translates to CASSGERDRVRSPLHF.

This clone came up many times. This sample includes further DNA sequences coding for the same CDR3. The chain couples TRBV5-1 to TRBJ1-1; D possibly corresponds to TRBD1 (6 bases). Germline V CDR1 and CDR2: SGHRS, YFSETQ. Trimming stripped 4 bases from V and 0 bases from J, with 13 bases between. This CDR3 spans 15 amino acids. DNA of the CDR3: TGCGCCAGCAGCCCCAGGACAGACCTGAACACTGAAGCTTTCTTT. Residues: CASSPRTDLNTEAFF. The complete variable domain, with remaining parts taken from reference TRBV5-1 and TRBJ1-1, reads KAGVTQTPRYLIKTRGQQVTLSCSPISGHRSVSWYQQTPGQGLQFLFEYFSETQRNKGNFPGRFSGRQFSNSRSEMNVSTLELGDSALYLCASSPRTDLNTEAFFGQGTRLTVV.

The V call is TRBV6-1, the J call TRBJ2-1; D remains ambiguous. Germline-derived CDR1 and CDR2 are MNHNS and SASEGT. The CDR3 sequence is 14 residues long. V dropped 0 bases and J dropped 8 bases, with 11 bases sitting between them. CDR3 bases: TGTGCCAGCAGTGAAGCTCTGCTTCGGGATGAGCAGTTCTTC. Translating gives CASSEALLRDEQFF.

The chain joins TRBV27 to TRBJ2-1, with 12 bases lining up with TRBD2. The CDR3 is 16 amino acids. Germline V gives CDR1 MNHEY, CDR2 SMNVEV (reference sequence). Germline trimming cut 10 bases from V and 8 bases from J; bases unmatched to any gene: 15. The CDR3 DNA reads TGTGCCACCAGAGGGAAAGGACTAGCGGGATTCTATGAGCAGTTCTTC. Protein product: CATRGKGLAGFYEQFF.

This clone showed up just once. This chain links TRBV9 with TRBJ2-3; TRBD1 aligns across 10 bases. V shed 4 bases, J shed 3 bases, and the junction held 17 bases outside the gene matches. Germline V gene lookup returns CDR1 SGDLS and CDR2 YYNGEE. The CDR3 is 19 amino acids. Written as DNA, the CDR3 is TGTGCCAGCAGCCGTAGGAGACGTTCTGGGACAGGGGAGACAGATACGCAGTATTTT. Protein sequence: CASSRRRRSGTGETDTQYF.

The chain employs TRBV6-1 and TRBJ2-7, with 12 positions matching TRBD2. The length of the CDR3 is 14 residues. CDR1 is MNHNS and CDR2 is SASEGT in the germline V gene. With V trimmed by 6 bases and J by 6 bases, 6 bases remained unmatched. The CDR3 sequence is CASRRLAGVGEQYF. The CDR3 DNA sequence: TGTGCCAGCAGAAGACTAGCGGGAGTGGGCGAGCAGTACTTC.

V gene TRBV5-1 combines with J gene TRBJ1-4, with D maybe TRBD1 (5 bases). This CDR3 spans 15 amino acids. Per the germline V gene, CDR1 is SGHRS and CDR2 is YFSETQ. The V end was cut by 8 bases, the J end by 0 bases, with 14 bases between. CDR3 nucleotide sequence: TGCGCCAGTCTGCCGGGGGGTGCAACTAATGAAAAACTGTTTTTT. Its translation: CASLPGGATNEKLFF.

This sequence joins TRBV5-1 and TRBJ2-7, with D perhaps TRBD1 or TRBD2 (5 bases each). Germline V gene lookup returns CDR1 SGHRS and CDR2 YFSETQ. The CDR3 is 15 amino acids. V was trimmed by 5 bases and J by 2 bases, leaving 17 bases between them. Here the CDR3 reads CASSNTRDPPYEQYF. In DNA, the CDR3 is TGCGCCAGCAGTAACACCCGGGACCCCCCCTACGAGCAGTACTTC.

The rearrangement joins TRBV7-6 to TRBJ2-7; D unresolved. The germline V gene encodes CDR1 SGHVS and CDR2 FNYEAQ. The V end was cut by 1 base, the J end by 6 bases, with 7 bases between. This CDR3 is built from 12 residues. The CDR3 spells CASSLVSGEQYF. Here the CDR3 DNA reads TGTGCCAGCAGCTTAGTGTCCGGCGAGCAGTACTTC.